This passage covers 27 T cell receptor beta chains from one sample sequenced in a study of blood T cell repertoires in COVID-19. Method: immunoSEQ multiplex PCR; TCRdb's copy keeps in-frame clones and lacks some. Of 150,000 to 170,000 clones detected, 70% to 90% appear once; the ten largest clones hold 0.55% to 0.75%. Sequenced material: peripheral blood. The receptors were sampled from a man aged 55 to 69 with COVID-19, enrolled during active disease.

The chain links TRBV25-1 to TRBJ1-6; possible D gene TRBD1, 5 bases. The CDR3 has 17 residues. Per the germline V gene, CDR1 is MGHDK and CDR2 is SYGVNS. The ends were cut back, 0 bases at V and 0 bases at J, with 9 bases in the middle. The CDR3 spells CASSEYGGSSYNSPLHF. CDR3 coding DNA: TGTGCCAGCAGTGAATATGGGGGGAGCTCCTATAATTCACCCCTCCACTTT.

DNA for the CDR3: TGCGCCAGCAGCCACGGGACAGCGACTGGGGCCAACGTCCTGACTTTC. Protein product: CASSHGTATGANVLTF. The chain is built from TRBV4-3 and TRBJ2-6; TRBD1 matches 7 bases. This CDR3 has 16 residues. The trim removed 3 bases at V and 2 bases at J, leaving 4 bases unmatched. Germline CDR1 LGHNA, CDR2 YSLEER.

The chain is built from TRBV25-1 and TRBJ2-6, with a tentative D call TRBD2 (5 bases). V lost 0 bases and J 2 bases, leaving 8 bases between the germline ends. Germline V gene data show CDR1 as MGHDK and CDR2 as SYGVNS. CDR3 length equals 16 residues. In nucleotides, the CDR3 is TGTGCCAGCAGTGAATATATCGGGGCTGGGGCCAACGTCCTGACTTTC. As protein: CASSEYIGAGANVLTF. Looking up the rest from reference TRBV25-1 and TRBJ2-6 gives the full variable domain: EADIYQTPRYLVIGTGKKITLECSQTMGHDKMYWYQQDPGMELHLIHYSYGVNSTEKGDLSSESTVSRIRTEHFPLTLESARPSHTSQYLCASSEYIGAGANVLTFGAGSRLTVL.

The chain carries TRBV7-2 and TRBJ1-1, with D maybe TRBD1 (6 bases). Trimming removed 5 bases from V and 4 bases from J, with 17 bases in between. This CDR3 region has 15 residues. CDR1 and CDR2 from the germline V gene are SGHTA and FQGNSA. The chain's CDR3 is CASSRAIGQSTEAFF. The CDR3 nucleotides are TGTGCCAGCAGCCGCGCTATCGGACAGAGCACTGAAGCTTTCTTT.

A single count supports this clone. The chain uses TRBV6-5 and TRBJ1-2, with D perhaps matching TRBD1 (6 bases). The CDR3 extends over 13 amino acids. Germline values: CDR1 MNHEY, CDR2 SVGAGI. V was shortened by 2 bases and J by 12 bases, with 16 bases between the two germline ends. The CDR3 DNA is TGTGCCAGCAGTTACGCAGGGAATGGGGGCAACACCTTC. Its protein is CASSYAGNGGNTF.

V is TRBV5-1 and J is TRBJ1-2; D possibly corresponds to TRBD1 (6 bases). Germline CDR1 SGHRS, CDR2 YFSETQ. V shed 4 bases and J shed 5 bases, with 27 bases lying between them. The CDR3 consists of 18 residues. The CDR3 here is CASSTSVLLGGRGYGYTF. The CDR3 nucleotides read TGCGCCAGCAGCACTTCAGTCCTTCTCGGGGGGCGCGGGTATGGCTACACCTTC.

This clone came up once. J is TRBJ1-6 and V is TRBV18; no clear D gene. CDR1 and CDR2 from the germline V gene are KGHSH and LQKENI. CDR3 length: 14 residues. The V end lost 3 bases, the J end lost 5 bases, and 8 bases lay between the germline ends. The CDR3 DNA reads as TGTGCCAGCTCACCTCAGGCCGATAATTCACCCCTCCACTTT. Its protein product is CASSPQADNSPLHF.

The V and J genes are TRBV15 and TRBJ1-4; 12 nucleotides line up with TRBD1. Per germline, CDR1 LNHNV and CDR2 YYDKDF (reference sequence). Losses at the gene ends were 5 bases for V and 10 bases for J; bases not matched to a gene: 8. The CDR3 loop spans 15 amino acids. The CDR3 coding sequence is TGTGCCACCAGCGTTACCGGGACAGGGGGCGGAAAACTGTTTTTT. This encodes CATSVTGTGGGKLFF.

CDR3 sequence: CASSLATGSYNEQFF. The DNA of the CDR3 is TGCGCCAGCAGCTTGGCAACAGGATCCTACAATGAGCAGTTCTTC. J is TRBJ2-1 and V is TRBV5-1; a possible D gene is TRBD1 (5 bases). CDR3 length: 15 amino acids. V dropped 0 bases and J dropped 1 base, with 8 bases sitting between them. Germline loops: CDR1 SGHRS, CDR2 YFSETQ.

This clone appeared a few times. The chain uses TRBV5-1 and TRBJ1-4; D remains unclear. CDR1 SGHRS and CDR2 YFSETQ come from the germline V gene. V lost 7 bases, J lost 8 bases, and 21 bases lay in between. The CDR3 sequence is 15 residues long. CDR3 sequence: CASRLQLVPGEKLFF. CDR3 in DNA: TGCGCCAGCCGCCTCCAACTTGTCCCGGGGGAAAAACTGTTTTTT.

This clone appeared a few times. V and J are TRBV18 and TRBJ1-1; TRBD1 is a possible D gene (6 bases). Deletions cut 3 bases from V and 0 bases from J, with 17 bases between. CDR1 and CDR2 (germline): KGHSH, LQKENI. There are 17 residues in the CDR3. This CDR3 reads CASSPTGGARLNTEAFF. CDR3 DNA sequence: TGTGCCAGCTCACCCACGGGGGGGGCGAGGTTGAACACTGAAGCTTTCTTT.

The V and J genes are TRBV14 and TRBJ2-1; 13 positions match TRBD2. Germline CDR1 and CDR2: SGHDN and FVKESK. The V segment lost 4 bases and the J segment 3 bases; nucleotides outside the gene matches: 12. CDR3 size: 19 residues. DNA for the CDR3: TGTGCCAGCAGCCCGACTAGCGGGAGGCCCCTCGATCTCTACAATGAGCAGTTCTTC. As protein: CASSPTSGRPLDLYNEQFF.

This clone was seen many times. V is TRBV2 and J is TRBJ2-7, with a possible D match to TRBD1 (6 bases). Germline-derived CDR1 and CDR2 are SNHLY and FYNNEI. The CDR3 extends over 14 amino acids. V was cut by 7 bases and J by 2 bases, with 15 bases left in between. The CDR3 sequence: CASNQAGVTYEQYF. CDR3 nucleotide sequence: TGTGCCAGCAATCAGGCAGGGGTTACCTACGAGCAGTACTTC.

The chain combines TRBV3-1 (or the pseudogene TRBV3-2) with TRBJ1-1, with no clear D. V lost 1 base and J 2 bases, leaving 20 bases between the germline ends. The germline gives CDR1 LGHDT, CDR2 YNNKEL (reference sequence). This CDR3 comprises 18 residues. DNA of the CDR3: TGTGCCAGCAGCCAAGGGGCCTTGGCTCCTCGAACTAACACTGAAGCTTTCTTT. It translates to CASSQGALAPRTNTEAFF.

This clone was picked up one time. The CDR3: CASSRGGGYEQYF. CDR3 nucleotides: TGTGCCAGCAGCCGGGGAGGGGGCTACGAGCAGTACTTC. The rearrangement joins TRBV6-6 to TRBJ2-7, with a tentative D call TRBD2 (7 bases). This CDR3 is 13 amino acids long. V gave up 6 bases and J gave up 3 bases, with 12 bases separating them. CDR1 is MNHNY and CDR2 is SVGAGI in the germline V gene (reference sequence).

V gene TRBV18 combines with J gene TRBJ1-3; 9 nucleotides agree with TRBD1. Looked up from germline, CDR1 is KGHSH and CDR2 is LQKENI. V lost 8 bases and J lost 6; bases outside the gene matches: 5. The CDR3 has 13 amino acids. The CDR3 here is CASKGQGTNTIYF. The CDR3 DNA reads TGTGCCAGCAAGGGACAGGGTACAAACACCATATATTTT.

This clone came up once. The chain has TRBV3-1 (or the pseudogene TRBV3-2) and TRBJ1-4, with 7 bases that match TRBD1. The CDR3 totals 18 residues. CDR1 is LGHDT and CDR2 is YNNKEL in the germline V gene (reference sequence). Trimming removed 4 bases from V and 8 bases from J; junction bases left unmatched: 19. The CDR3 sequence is CASSPSPLRQGFREKLFF. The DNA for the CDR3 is TGTGCCAGCAGCCCCTCCCCTTTACGACAGGGATTTCGAGAAAAACTGTTTTTT.

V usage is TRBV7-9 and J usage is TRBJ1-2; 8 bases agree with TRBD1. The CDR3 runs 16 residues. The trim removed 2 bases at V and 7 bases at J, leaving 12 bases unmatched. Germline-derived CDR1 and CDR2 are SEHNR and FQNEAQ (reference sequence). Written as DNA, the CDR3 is TGTGCCAGCAGCTTAAGCCCGGCAGGGGGCGCGCGTGGCTACACCTTC. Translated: CASSLSPAGGARGYTF. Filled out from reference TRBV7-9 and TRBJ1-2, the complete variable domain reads DTGVSQNPRHKITKRGQNVTFRCDPISEHNRLYWYRQTLGQGPEFLTYFQNEAQLEKSRLLSDRFSAERPKGSFSTLEIQRTEQGDSAMYLCASSLSPAGGARGYTFGSGTRLTVV.

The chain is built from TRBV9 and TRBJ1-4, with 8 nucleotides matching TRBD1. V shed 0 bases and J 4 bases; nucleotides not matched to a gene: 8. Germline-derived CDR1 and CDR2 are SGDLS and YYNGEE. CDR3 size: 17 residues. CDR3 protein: CASSVADRGPNNEKLFF. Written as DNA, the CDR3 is TGTGCCAGCAGCGTAGCCGACAGGGGACCAAATAATGAAAAACTGTTTTTT.

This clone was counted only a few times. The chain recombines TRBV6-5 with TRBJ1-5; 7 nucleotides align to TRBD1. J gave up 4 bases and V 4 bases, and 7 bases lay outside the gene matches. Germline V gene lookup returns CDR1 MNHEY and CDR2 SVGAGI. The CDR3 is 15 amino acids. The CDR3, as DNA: TGTGCCAGCAGTTTATCCAGGGGGGTGAATCAGCCCCAGCATTTT. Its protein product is CASSLSRGVNQPQHF.

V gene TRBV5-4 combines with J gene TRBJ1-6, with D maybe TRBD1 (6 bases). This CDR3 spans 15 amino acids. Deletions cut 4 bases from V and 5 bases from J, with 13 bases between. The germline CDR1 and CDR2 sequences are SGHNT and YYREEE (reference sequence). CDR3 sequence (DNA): TGTGCCAGCAGCCCTAAACAGGGCGATAATTCACCCCTCCACTTT. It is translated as CASSPKQGDNSPLHF. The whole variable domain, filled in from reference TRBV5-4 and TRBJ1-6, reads ETGVTQSPTHLIKTRGQQVTLRCSSQSGHNTVSWYQQALGQGPQFIFQYYREEENGRGNFPPRFSGLQFPNYSSELNVNALELDDSALYLCASSPKQGDNSPLHFGNGTRLTVT.

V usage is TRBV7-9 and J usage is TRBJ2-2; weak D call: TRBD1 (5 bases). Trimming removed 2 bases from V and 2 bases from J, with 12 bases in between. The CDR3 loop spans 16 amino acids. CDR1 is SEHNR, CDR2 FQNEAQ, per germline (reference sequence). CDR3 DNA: TGTGCCAGCAGCTTAAGGTTAAGGGGTAACACCGGGGAGCTGTTTTTT. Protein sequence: CASSLRLRGNTGELFF.

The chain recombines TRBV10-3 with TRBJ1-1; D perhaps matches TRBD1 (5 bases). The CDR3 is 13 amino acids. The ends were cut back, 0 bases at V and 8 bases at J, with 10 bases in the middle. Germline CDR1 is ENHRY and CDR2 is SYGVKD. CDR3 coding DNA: TGTGCCATCAGTGAGTCGTATCAGGGCGAAGCTTTCTTT. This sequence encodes CAISESYQGEAFF.

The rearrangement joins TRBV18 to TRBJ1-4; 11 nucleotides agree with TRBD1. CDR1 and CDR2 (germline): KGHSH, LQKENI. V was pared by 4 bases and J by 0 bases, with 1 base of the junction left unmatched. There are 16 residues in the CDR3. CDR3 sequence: CASSQGQGATNEKLFF. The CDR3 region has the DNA TGTGCCAGCTCACAGGGACAGGGGGCAACTAATGAAAAACTGTTTTTT. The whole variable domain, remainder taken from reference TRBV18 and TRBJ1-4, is NAGVMQNPRHLVRRRGQEARLRCSPMKGHSHVYWYRQLPEEGLKFMVYLQKENIIDESGMPKERFSAEFPKEGPSILRIQQVVRGDSAAYFCASSQGQGATNEKLFFGSGTQLSVL.

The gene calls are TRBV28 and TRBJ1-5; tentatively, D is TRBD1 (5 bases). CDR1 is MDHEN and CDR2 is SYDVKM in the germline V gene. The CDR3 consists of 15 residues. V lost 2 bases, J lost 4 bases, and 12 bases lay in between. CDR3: CASSLVSAGNQPQHF. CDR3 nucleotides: TGTGCCAGCAGTTTAGTTTCGGCAGGGAATCAGCCCCAGCATTTT.

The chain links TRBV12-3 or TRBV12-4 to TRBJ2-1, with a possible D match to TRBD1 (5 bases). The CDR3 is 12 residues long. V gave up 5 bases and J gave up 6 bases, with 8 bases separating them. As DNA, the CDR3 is TGTGCCAGCAGTGCAGGGTCCAATGAGCAGTTCTTC. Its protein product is CASSAGSNEQFF.

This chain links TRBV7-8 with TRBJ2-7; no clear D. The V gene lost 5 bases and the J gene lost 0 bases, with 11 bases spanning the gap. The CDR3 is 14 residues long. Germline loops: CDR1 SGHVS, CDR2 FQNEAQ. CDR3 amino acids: CASSRSRSSYEQYF. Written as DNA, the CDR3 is TGTGCCAGCAGCAGATCGAGGAGCTCCTACGAGCAGTACTTC.